Each of the 21 T cell receptor beta chains below was sequenced from the same sample in a study of breast tumors, draining lymph nodes, adjacent tissues. MiXCR, applied by TCRdb to the multiplex PCR reads, yields one record per CDR3 protein. The sample has roughly 23,000 distinct CDR3 sequences, about 61% seen once. The sample taken for sequencing was tumor-adjacent breast tissue. These receptors were collected from a female donor with breast cancer. Some clones in this sample may be carry-over from other donors' samples.

This clonotype was found many times. V and J are TRBV18 and TRBJ1-5; TRBD1 is a possible D gene (5 bases). Germline CDR1 and CDR2: KGHSH and LQKENI. The CDR3 runs 15 residues. The germline V and J ends were trimmed by 2 bases and 5 bases, with 13 bases remaining between them. The CDR3: CASSPGRGEHQPQHF. The CDR3 nucleotides are TGTGCCAGCTCACCAGGGCGGGGCGAGCATCAGCCCCAGCATTTT. Drawing the rest from reference TRBV18 and TRBJ1-5, the complete variable domain is NAGVMQNPRHLVRRRGQEARLRCSPMKGHSHVYWYRQLPEEGLKFMVYLQKENIIDESGMPKERFSAEFPKEGPSILRIQQVVRGDSAAYFCASSPGRGEHQPQHFGDGTRLSIL.

With respect to this clonotype: One end of the junction is discordant with germline, which a read error may explain. The rearrangement joins TRBV2 to TRBJ1-2; 7 bases are a match to TRBD1. CDR1 SNHLY and CDR2 FYNNEI come from the germline V gene. The CDR3 totals 16 residues. CDR3 in amino acids: CASSQAEDGRGYGYTF. CDR3 in DNA: TGTGCCAGCAGTCAAGCAGAAGACGGCAGGGGGTATGGCTACACCTTC.

A note on this clonotype: A junction end diverges from the germline sequence, so it may reflect a read error. The chain is built from TRBV11-3 and TRBJ2-1, with 14 bases lining up with TRBD2. Germline V gene sequence: CDR1 SGHNT, CDR2 YENEEA. CDR3 length equals 17 residues. The CDR3 region is CASSQGLAGVVGYEQFF. In DNA, the CDR3 is TGCGCCAGCAGCCAGGGACTAGCGGGAGTAGTAGGGTATGAGCAGTTCTTC. Based on the CDR3 plus reference TRBV11-3 and TRBJ2-1, the full variable domain is EAGVVQSPRYKIIEKKQPVAFWCNPISGHNTLYWYLQNLGQGPELLIRYENEEAVDDSQLPKDRFSAERLKGVDSTLKIQPAELGDSAVYLCASSQGLAGVVGYEQFFGPGTRLTVL.

This clonotype appeared a few times. The chain uses TRBV12-3 or TRBV12-4 and TRBJ2-5; D perhaps matches TRBD2 (5 bases). V gave up 5 bases and J gave up 4 bases, with 11 bases separating them. This CDR3 is 13 amino acids long. The CDR3 nucleotides are TGTGCCAGCAGTCTCCCCGAGGGAGAGACCCAGTACTTC. Its translation: CASSLPEGETQYF.

This clonotype was counted at least ten times. The chain links TRBV3-1 to TRBJ2-4; possible D gene TRBD1, 6 bases. CDR3 length: 14 residues. With 5 bases removed from V and 5 bases from J, the gap between germline ends came to 13 bases. From germline, CDR1 is LGHDT and CDR2 YNNKEL (reference sequence). CDR3: CASSGRDKENIQYF. CDR3 coding DNA: TGTGCCAGCAGCGGCCGGGACAAAGAAAACATTCAGTACTTC. Complete variable domain (other parts from reference TRBV3-1 and TRBJ2-4): DTAVSQTPKYLVTQMGNDKSIKCEQNLGHDTMYWYKQDSKKFLKIMFSYNNKELIINETVPNRFSPKSPDKAHLNLHINSLELGDSAVYFCASSGRDKENIQYFGAGTRLSVL.

The chain joins TRBV5-1 to TRBJ2-7, with 9 bases matching TRBD2. After removal of 4 bases from V and 2 bases from J, the junction contained 4 bases not matched to a gene. The CDR3 runs 14 residues. Germline CDR1 and CDR2: SGHRS and YFSETQ. CDR3 sequence: CASSAAGGPYEQYF. As DNA, the CDR3 is TGCGCCAGCAGCGCAGCGGGAGGACCCTACGAGCAGTACTTC.

The chain has TRBV2 and TRBJ2-2, with TRBD2 identical over 8 bases. Germline loops: CDR1 SNHLY, CDR2 FYNNEI. Trimming took 3 bases from V and 5 from J; bases not matched to a gene: 5. The CDR3 is 15 residues long. The CDR3 reads CASSEIAGGTGELFF. The CDR3 DNA is TGTGCCAGCAGTGAGATCGCGGGAGGTACCGGGGAGCTGTTTTTT.

The V and J genes are TRBV5-1 and TRBJ1-3; D unresolved. The CDR3 is made up of 14 amino acids. Trimming took off 4 bases at V and 2 bases at J, with 10 bases between the two ends. Germline CDR1 and CDR2: SGHRS and YFSETQ. DNA of the CDR3: TGCGCCAGCAGCCCACAGAGCACTGGAAACACCATATATTTT. Translation gives CASSPQSTGNTIYF.

This chain connects TRBV5-6 to TRBJ1-5, with 11 positions matching TRBD1. V trimming: 3 bases; J trimming: 2 bases; junction bases outside the gene matches: 10. This CDR3 has 18 residues. CDR1 is SGHDT, CDR2 YYEEEE, per germline. CDR3 nucleotide sequence: TGTGCCAGCAGCTACGGGACAGGGGGTGGGAAAGGCAATCAGCCCCAGCATTTT. Its protein product is CASSYGTGGGKGNQPQHF.

This clonotype was recorded many times. The chain uses TRBV5-1 and TRBJ2-3; D possibly corresponds to TRBD1 (6 bases). Germline V gives CDR1 SGHRS, CDR2 YFSETQ. The CDR3 is made up of 14 amino acids. V was cut by 5 bases and J by 13 bases, with 23 bases left in between. The CDR3 sequence is CASSPGPSGDKEYF. Here the CDR3 DNA reads TGCGCCAGCAGTCCAGGGCCCTCAGGGGACAAAGAGTATTTT.

The V and J genes are TRBV20-1 and TRBJ2-4; tentatively, D is TRBD1 or TRBD2 (5 bases each). Looked up from germline, CDR1 is DFQATT and CDR2 is SNEGSKA (reference sequence). The CDR3 extends over 15 amino acids. Between the trimmed V and J ends, which lost 5 bases and 8 bases, there was a span of 22 bases. The CDR3 nucleotides are TGCAGTGCTCGAGTTCGGAGACAGAGCGGACACATTCAGTACTTC. Its translation is CSARVRRQSGHIQYF.

This clonotype has at least ten counts. V and J are TRBV12-3 or TRBV12-4 and TRBJ2-1, with 7 nucleotides matching TRBD1. V shed 1 base, J shed 4 bases, and the junction held 1 base outside the gene matches. The CDR3 runs to 14 residues. The CDR3 nucleotides are TGTGCCAGCAGTTTAGAGGGGGCATACAATGAGCAGTTCTTC. It translates to CASSLEGAYNEQFF.

This clonotype was counted at least ten times. A read error may be the cause here, since a much bigger clone is one base away. The rearrangement joins TRBV6-5 to TRBJ2-1, with 12 bases fitting TRBD2. The V and J ends lost 5 bases and 4 bases, in that order; junction bases with no gene match: 3. Per the germline V gene, CDR1 is MNHEY and CDR2 is SVGAGI. CDR3 length: 15 amino acids. The CDR3 nucleotides are TGTGCCAGCAGTCGGACTAGCGGGGAGTACAATGAGCAGTTCTTC. Translation: CASSRTSGEYNEQFF.

The CDR3: CASRRTENNGYTF. In DNA form, the CDR3 reads TGTGCCAGCAGGCGGACAGAGAATAATGGCTACACCTTC. This chain connects TRBV6-5 to TRBJ1-2; tentative D call: TRBD1 (6 bases). In germline, CDR1 is MNHEY, CDR2 SVGAGI. Trimming took off 6 bases at V and 6 bases at J, with 14 bases between the two ends. CDR3 length: 13 residues.

The rearrangement uses TRBV11-2 and TRBJ2-7; 7 nucleotides align to TRBD1. This CDR3 has 14 residues. CDR1 and CDR2 from the germline V gene are SGHAT and FQNNGV. The trim removed 0 bases at V and 2 bases at J, leaving 1 base unmatched. The CDR3 is CASSLDDRAYEQYF. The CDR3 DNA reads as TGTGCCAGCAGCTTAGATGACAGGGCCTACGAGCAGTACTTC.

DNA for the CDR3: TGTGCCAGCAGCCAAGGGGGGGCCCCGGGGGGTACGCAGTATTTT. Translated, it gives CASSQGGAPGGTQYF. The V gene is TRBV14, the J gene TRBJ2-3; TRBD2 is a possible D gene (7 bases). V gave up 1 base and J gave up 8 bases, with 16 bases separating them. This CDR3 comprises 15 residues. Germline V gene sequence: CDR1 SGHDN, CDR2 FVKESK.

The chain recombines TRBV15 with TRBJ2-5; TRBD2 matches 7 bases. J was trimmed by 3 bases and V by 0 bases; bases with no gene match: 4. The CDR3 consists of 15 residues. The germline V gene has CDR1 LNHNV and CDR2 YYDKDF (reference sequence). CDR3 residues: CATSRDPRGEETQYF. The CDR3 coding sequence is TGTGCCACCAGCAGAGATCCTCGGGGGGAAGAGACCCAGTACTTC.

The gene calls are TRBV9 and TRBJ2-3; the D is unclear. The V gene's germline CDR1 is SGDLS and CDR2 YYNGEE. Trimming removed 3 bases from V and 4 bases from J, with 15 bases in between. The CDR3 is made up of 15 amino acids. The chain's CDR3 is CASSATARLADTQYF. The CDR3 DNA sequence: TGTGCCAGCAGCGCAACTGCTCGCCTCGCAGATACGCAGTATTTT.

As for this clonotype: Compared with germline, one end of the junction differs, possibly owing to a read error. The rearrangement uses TRBV20-1 and TRBJ2-3, with a tentative D call TRBD2 (5 bases). Near its end, the DNA agrees better with TRBJ2-7, so the J call may be wrong. Germline values: CDR1 DFQATT, CDR2 SNEGSKA (reference sequence). The CDR3 is 12 amino acids. The CDR3 loop is CGASKSTDTQYF. CDR3 coding DNA: TGCGGTGCTAGCAAAAGCACAGATACGCAGTACTTC.

V is TRBV5-4 and J is TRBJ1-4, with 9 nucleotides matching TRBD1. Unmatched junction bases numbered 5, after V lost 3 bases and J lost 8 bases. The CDR3 consists of 14 residues. The germline V gene has CDR1 SGHNT and CDR2 YYREEE (reference sequence). The CDR3 DNA reads as TGTGCCAGCAGCTCACAGGGGGCGGAGGAAAAACTGTTTTTT. It specifies CASSSQGAEEKLFF.

V gene TRBV29-1 combines with J gene TRBJ1-5; tentatively, D is TRBD1 (5 bases). Trimming stripped 6 bases from V and 6 bases from J, with 15 bases between. The CDR3 is 13 residues long. Germline CDR1 is SQVTM and CDR2 is ANQGSEA. CDR3 sequence reads: CSVAEGSGQPQHF. CDR3 DNA: TGCAGCGTCGCGGAGGGGTCTGGTCAGCCCCAGCATTTT. The full variable domain, its missing parts supplied by reference TRBV29-1 and TRBJ1-5, is SAVISQKPSRDICQRGTSLTIQCQVDSQVTMMFWYRQQPGQSLTLIATANQGSEATYESGFVIDKFPISRPNLTFSTLTVSNMSPEDSSIYLCSVAEGSGQPQHFGDGTRLSIL.